The 27 T cell receptor beta chains in this list originate from one sample, sequenced in a study of human T cells and chemical hapten exposure. MiXCR was run by TCRdb on the RACE reads, yielding one entry per CDR3 protein. Here the sample spans some 83,000 distinct CDR3 sequences, about 10% being singletons. Time point: patch test 1, 2 weeks after DPC sensitization. Treatment described: therapeutic diphenylcyclopropenone sensitization with weekly scalp DPC. The material was whole blood, obtained in connection with sensitization to the hapten diphenylcyclopropenone (DPC). These receptors were collected from a woman aged 45 to 65 with alopecia areata. Some clones in this sample may be carry-over from other donors' samples.

The chain recombines TRBV5-8 with TRBJ2-1; possible D gene TRBD2, 5 bases. With 0 bases removed from V and 8 bases from J, the gap between germline ends came to 12 bases. This CDR3 has 14 amino acids. Germline V lookup: CDR1 SGHTS, CDR2 YDEGEE. The CDR3 nucleotides read TGTGCCAGCAGCTTGGGGGCTAGCTCGGATGAGCAGTTCTTC. It encodes CASSLGASSDEQFF.

This clonotype was seen a handful of times. CDR3 sequence reads: CASSLGLVTSDTQYF. The CDR3 nucleotides read TGTGCCAGCAGCTTAGGGTTAGTAACCTCAGATACGCAGTATTTT. The V and J genes are TRBV11-2 and TRBJ2-3; unclear D gene. The CDR3 is 15 residues long. Germline CDR1 and CDR2: SGHAT and FQNNGV. V was shortened by 1 base and J by 4 bases, with 12 bases between the two germline ends.

There are a few counts of this clonotype. CDR3 residues: CASSQELMGRLAPLHF. The CDR3 DNA reads TGCGCCAGCAGCCAAGAGCTTATGGGCAGGTTGGCACCCCTCCACTTT. The V call is TRBV4-3, the J call TRBJ1-6; D not resolved. The ends were cut back, 0 bases at V and 11 bases at J, with 17 bases in the middle. The germline V gene has CDR1 LGHNA and CDR2 YSLEER. The CDR3 contains 16 residues.

The chain couples TRBV28 to TRBJ2-1; 14 bases align to TRBD2. Germline values: CDR1 MDHEN, CDR2 SYDVKM. The V and J ends lost 2 bases and 9 bases, in that order; junction bases with no gene match: 6. This CDR3 has 16 amino acids. The CDR3 nucleotides read TGTGCCAGCAGTTTAAGTAGACTAGCGGGAGGGGGTGAGCAGTTCTTC. This sequence encodes CASSLSRLAGGGEQFF.

On this clonotype: Possible read error: a much larger clone is one base away. J is TRBJ2-1 and V is TRBV6-6; no reliable D call. The V gene lost 3 bases and the J gene lost 0 bases, with 9 bases spanning the gap. The CDR3 has 15 amino acids. Germline values: CDR1 MNHNY, CDR2 SVGAGI (reference sequence). In nucleotides, the CDR3 is TGTGCCAGCAGTTATGGTCAACGCTCCTACAATGAGCAGTTCTTC. Its protein product is CASSYGQRSYNEQFF.

This clonotype was seen many times. The CDR3 bases are TGTGCCAGCAGACGACAGGGTAACACTGAAGCTTTCTTT. Its protein product is CASRRQGNTEAFF. This chain joins TRBV11-2 and TRBJ1-1; TRBD1 matches 7 bases. Germline trimming cut 6 bases from V and 2 bases from J; bases unmatched to any gene: 3. Per the germline V gene, CDR1 is SGHAT and CDR2 is FQNNGV. The CDR3 is 13 residues long.

The J gene is TRBJ1-5, the V gene TRBV6-6; D is unclear. The CDR3 runs 14 residues. Germline-derived CDR1 and CDR2 are MNHNY and SVGAGI (reference sequence). V lost 6 bases and J 0 bases, leaving 9 bases between the germline ends. CDR3 DNA sequence: TGTGCCAGCAGCCCCTTCAATAGCAATCAGCCCCAGCATTTT. It translates to CASSPFNSNQPQHF.

Only a few counts were recorded for this clonotype. The chain joins TRBV20-1 to TRBJ2-7; 9 bases match TRBD2. The germline CDR1 and CDR2 sequences are DFQATT and SNEGSKA (reference sequence). CDR3 length: 13 amino acids. V shed 2 bases and J 3 bases; nucleotides not matched to a gene: 2. The CDR3 sequence is CSARSGGIYEQYF. CDR3 bases: TGCAGTGCTAGAAGCGGGGGGATCTACGAGCAGTACTTC.

This clonotype was detected only a few times. The chain employs TRBV10-1 and TRBJ2-1; the D gene is possibly TRBD2 (5 bases). CDR1 and CDR2 from the germline V gene are WNHNN and SYGVQD (reference sequence). The CDR3 loop spans 14 amino acids. V was shortened by 2 bases and J by 8 bases, with 13 bases between the two germline ends. CDR3 nucleotides: TGCGCCAGCAGTGAGAGGACTTCAGGAGATGAGCAGTTCTTC. Protein product: CASSERTSGDEQFF.

There are many counts of this clonotype. This sequence joins TRBV7-6 and TRBJ2-1; TRBD2 agrees at 10 bases. The CDR3 sequence is 13 residues long. Germline CDR1 is SGHVS and CDR2 is FNYEAQ. V lost 6 bases to trimming and J lost 8 bases; unmatched junction nucleotides: 4. CDR3 protein: CASRIAGGYEQFF. The CDR3 nucleotides are TGTGCCAGCAGAATAGCGGGGGGTTATGAGCAGTTCTTC.

V is TRBV29-1 and J is TRBJ1-1, with D possibly TRBD1 on 5 matching bases. Trimming shortened V by 7 bases and J by 1 base, and 13 bases separated the two germline ends. CDR1 is SQVTM and CDR2 is ANQGSEA in the germline V gene. The length of the CDR3 is 13 residues. The CDR3, as DNA: TGCAGCGCGGGGGAGGGAGAGAACACTGAAGCTTTCTTT. Amino acids: CSAGEGENTEAFF.

V gene TRBV7-2 combines with J gene TRBJ2-1, with 11 bases fitting TRBD2. There are 16 residues in the CDR3. The germline V gene encodes CDR1 SGHTA and CDR2 FQGNSA. V trimming: 6 bases; J trimming: 4 bases; junction bases outside the gene matches: 8. The DNA of the CDR3 is TGTGCCAGCAGTCTAAGGGGGACTAGCGGTTACAATGAGCAGTTCTTC. It specifies CASSLRGTSGYNEQFF.

This clonotype turned up a few times. The rearrangement joins TRBV12-3 or TRBV12-4 to TRBJ1-5, with D uncertain. This CDR3 has 15 amino acids. Between the trimmed V and J ends, which lost 5 bases and 4 bases, there was a span of 15 bases. CDR3 coding DNA: TGTGCCAGCAGTATAAAGGGTTCACCAAATCAGCCCCAGCATTTT. This encodes CASSIKGSPNQPQHF.

This rearrangement joins TRBV5-1 to TRBJ2-2, with D unclear. CDR3 length: 12 residues. Germline CDR1 SGHRS, CDR2 YFSETQ. V lost 3 bases and J lost 2, with 2 bases in between. This chain's CDR3 is CASSSNTGELFF. The DNA of the CDR3 is TGCGCCAGCAGCTCAAACACCGGGGAGCTGTTTTTT.

This clonotype was seen at least ten times. The V and J genes are TRBV12-3 or TRBV12-4 and TRBJ2-2; D remains ambiguous. V lost 4 bases and J 0 bases, leaving 15 bases between the germline ends. This CDR3 is 17 amino acids long. In DNA, the CDR3 is TGTGCCAGCAGTTCCGATGGGCCCCGCCCGAACACCGGGGAGCTGTTTTTT. Encoded protein: CASSSDGPRPNTGELFF.

The CDR3 bases are TGTGCCAGCACCTCCCGCAAGCAGTACTTC. Its translation: CASTSRKQYF. This chain links TRBV2 with TRBJ2-7, with D uncertain. Germline-derived CDR1 and CDR2 are SNHLY and FYNNEI. This CDR3 has 10 residues. V was pared by 7 bases and J by 8 bases, with 9 bases between.

This clonotype appeared a few times. This rearrangement joins TRBV27 to TRBJ1-1; D gene unclear. This CDR3 is 14 amino acids long. Germline lookup yields CDR1 MNHEY and CDR2 SMNVEV (reference sequence). V lost 6 bases, J lost 1 base, and 12 bases lay in between. The CDR3 protein is CASSPRLANTEAFF. In DNA form, the CDR3 reads TGTGCCAGCAGCCCCCGATTGGCGAACACTGAAGCTTTCTTT.

This clonotype was counted only a few times. Here the CDR3 reads CASSLVLGTGSSEQYF. As DNA, the CDR3 is TGTGCCAGCAGCTTAGTACTCGGGACAGGGTCGAGCGAGCAGTACTTC. The chain combines TRBV7-2 with TRBJ2-7; 9 bases align to TRBD1. This CDR3 region has 16 residues. J was trimmed by 6 bases and V by 1 base; bases with no gene match: 10. Germline V gene lookup returns CDR1 SGHTA and CDR2 FQGNSA.

The gene calls are TRBV7-8 and TRBJ2-5; possible D gene TRBD2, 6 bases. This CDR3 comprises 16 residues. The ends were cut back, 5 bases at V and 7 bases at J, with 23 bases in the middle. Germline V gene lookup returns CDR1 SGHVS and CDR2 FQNEAQ. CDR3 amino acids: CASSHVAGTGLMTQYF. In DNA form, the CDR3 reads TGTGCCAGCAGCCATGTTGCCGGGACTGGGCTCATGACCCAGTACTTC.

The chain combines TRBV27 with TRBJ1-1; D may be TRBD1 (5 bases). The germline V gene has CDR1 MNHEY and CDR2 SMNVEV (reference sequence). V shed 3 bases and J shed 7 bases, with 15 bases lying between them. This CDR3 is built from 14 residues. This chain's CDR3 is CASSLGTGVFEAFF. In nucleotides, the CDR3 is TGTGCCAGCAGTTTGGGTACGGGGGTATTTGAAGCTTTCTTT.

This clonotype showed up just a few times. The chain is built from TRBV2 and TRBJ2-6; weak D call: TRBD2 (5 bases). The CDR3 totals 15 residues. The V end lost 6 bases, the J end lost 2 bases, and 11 bases lay between the germline ends. Per the germline V gene, CDR1 is SNHLY and CDR2 is FYNNEI. The CDR3 nucleotides are TGTGCCAGCAGCCTGCGGGCCCCTGGGGCCAACGTCCTGACTTTC. It encodes CASSLRAPGANVLTF.

The sample holds a few counts of this clonotype. The chain uses TRBV20-1 and TRBJ1-1; 9 positions match TRBD1. After removal of 4 bases from V and 5 bases from J, the junction contained 8 bases not matched to a gene. The CDR3 spans 14 residues. Germline CDR1 reads DFQATT; CDR2 reads SNEGSKA (reference sequence). CDR3 nucleotide sequence: TGCAGTGCTAAAGTGGGGGACAGGGTGACTGAAGCTTTCTTT. Its translation: CSAKVGDRVTEAFF.

This clonotype was picked up a small number of times. The rearrangement uses TRBV7-2 and TRBJ1-1, with 7 bases that match TRBD1. J lost 4 bases, V lost 4 bases, and 12 bases had no gene match. The germline gives CDR1 SGHTA, CDR2 FQGNSA. This CDR3 is built from 16 residues. CDR3 region: CASSSGQPPIATEAFF. The CDR3 DNA reads as TGTGCCAGCAGCTCGGGACAGCCCCCCATAGCCACTGAAGCTTTCTTT.

The table lists this clonotype with a few counts. As DNA, the CDR3 is TGTGCCAGCGGCCTTGTAGGGAAAAATCAGCCCCAGCATTTT. Translating it yields CASGLVGKNQPQHF. The rearrangement links TRBV12-3 or TRBV12-4 to TRBJ1-5; D not certain. CDR3 length: 14 residues. The V and J ends lost 8 bases and 4 bases respectively, with 15 bases between them.

The V and J genes are TRBV24-1 and TRBJ2-1; D remains unclear. The CDR3 spans 13 residues. Between the trimmed V and J ends, which lost 4 bases and 8 bases, there was a span of 11 bases. In germline, CDR1 is KGHDR, CDR2 SFDVKD. The CDR3: CATSDPLFHEQFF. The DNA for the CDR3 is TGTGCCACCAGTGACCCACTTTTTCATGAGCAGTTCTTC.

This clonotype has a single count. V is TRBV10-3 and J is TRBJ2-5, with D perhaps assigned TRBD1 or TRBD2 (5 bases each). The germline CDR1 and CDR2 sequences are ENHRY and SYGVKD. This CDR3 is 11 amino acids long. V shed 8 bases and J shed 3 bases, with 7 bases lying between them. The CDR3 region is CAIGTKETQYF. As DNA, the CDR3 is TGTGCCATCGGGACGAAAGAGACCCAGTACTTC.

This clonotype was seen many times. This sequence joins TRBV29-1 and TRBJ2-2; 7 nucleotides line up with TRBD1. The CDR3 runs to 14 residues. The V gene end was trimmed by 4 bases and the J gene end by 7 bases; junction bases not matched to a gene: 9. From germline, CDR1 is SQVTM and CDR2 ANQGSEA. The CDR3 DNA sequence: TGCAGCGTTGGGACAGGCGGTGCAGGCGGGGAGCTGTTTTTT. Encoded protein: CSVGTGGAGGELFF.